Following are 24 T cell receptor beta chains from one sample sequenced in a study of early T cells in non-severe SARS-CoV-2 infection. TCRdb reprocessed the 5' RACE reads via MiXCR and lists one record per CDR3 protein. The sample carries some 22,000 distinct CDR3 sequences, 4.7% recorded once. Source material: whole blood. The receptor set was obtained from an adult who was a healthcare worker with PCR-confirmed SARS-CoV-2 infection or an uninfected control (not recorded which).

This clonotype was observed at least ten times. The gene calls are TRBV20-1 and TRBJ2-7; D gene uncertain. V was trimmed by 5 bases and J by 5 bases, leaving 13 bases between them. This CDR3 spans 12 amino acids. CDR1 DFQATT and CDR2 SNEGSKA come from the germline V gene (reference sequence). The CDR3 DNA reads TGCAGTGCTCTCGACGCAAACCACGAGCAGTACTTC. The encoded protein is CSALDANHEQYF.

Details on this clonotype: Since a much larger clone is just one base distant, this may be a read error. The V call is TRBV30, the J call TRBJ2-7, with D unresolved. Trimming removed 0 bases from V and 6 bases from J, with 12 bases in between. Looked up from germline, CDR1 is GTSNPN and CDR2 is SVGIG (reference sequence). The CDR3 is 13 amino acids. In nucleotides, the CDR3 is TGTGCCTGGAGTGTACAATCGGTCTCCGAGCAGTACTTC. Translating gives CAWSVQSVSEQYF.

This clonotype has a count of ten or more. The J gene is TRBJ1-5, the V gene TRBV6-2 or TRBV6-3, with D possibly matching TRBD1 (6 bases). V gave up 7 bases and J gave up 5 bases, with 18 bases separating them. Germline V gene data show CDR1 as MNHEY and CDR2 as SVGEGT. This CDR3 has 15 amino acids. For the CDR3, the DNA is TGTGCCAGCACTTCCAGGGGAGGGTGGGATCAGCCCCAGCATTTT. It translates to CASTSRGGWDQPQHF.

This clonotype was seen a handful of times. The chain couples TRBV27 to TRBJ1-1; 7 nucleotides match TRBD1. The V gene's germline CDR1 is MNHEY and CDR2 SMNVEV (reference sequence). The V gene end was trimmed by 5 bases and the J gene end by 5 bases; junction bases not matched to a gene: 17. This CDR3 is built from 17 residues. CDR3 sequence reads: CASSMLFGTAIPTEAFF. The DNA of the CDR3 is TGTGCCAGCAGTATGCTTTTCGGGACAGCGATCCCTACTGAAGCTTTCTTT.

This clonotype was seen ten or more times. V and J are TRBV18 and TRBJ2-1; a possible D gene is TRBD1 (6 bases). Germline V lookup: CDR1 KGHSH, CDR2 LQKENI. The CDR3 contains 15 residues. V was shortened by 5 bases and J by 1 base, with 12 bases between the two germline ends. In nucleotides, the CDR3 is TGTGCCAGCTCAGTCACCGGGACATCCTACAATGAGCAGTTCTTC. Protein product: CASSVTGTSYNEQFF.

Many counts were recorded for this clonotype. The rearrangement links TRBV6-4 to TRBJ2-1, with 11 bases identical to TRBD2. Germline CDR1 reads MRHNA; CDR2 reads SNTAGT. CDR3 size: 16 residues. V lost 0 bases and J lost 7; bases outside the gene matches: 5. The CDR3, as DNA: TGTGCCAGCAGTGACTCGATAGCGGGGGGGGAGAATGAGCAGTTCTTC. Translating it yields CASSDSIAGGENEQFF.

This clonotype was observed many times. The rearrangement links TRBV12-3 or TRBV12-4 to TRBJ2-2; no reliable D call. The CDR3 sequence is 11 residues long. Deletions cut 3 bases from V and 9 bases from J, with 5 bases between. The CDR3, as DNA: TGTGCCAGCAGTTTGACAAGGGAGCTGTTTTTT. Translating it yields CASSLTRELFF.

There are a few counts of this clonotype. This sequence joins TRBV24-1 and TRBJ1-4, with 9 bases fitting TRBD1. Losses at the gene ends were 2 bases for V and 7 bases for J; bases not matched to a gene: 4. The CDR3 spans 15 residues. The V gene's germline CDR1 is KGHDR and CDR2 SFDVKD. CDR3 loop: CATSDSRDRVEKLFF. The CDR3 DNA sequence: TGTGCCACCAGTGATTCCCGGGACAGGGTTGAAAAACTGTTTTTT.

This clonotype turned up a few times. V is TRBV12-3 or TRBV12-4 and J is TRBJ1-1; D uncertain. Trimming pared 7 bases from V and 1 base from J, leaving 10 bases between. CDR3 size: 13 residues. This CDR3 is CASTPRQNTEAFF. The CDR3 region has the DNA TGTGCCAGCACCCCTCGGCAGAACACTGAAGCTTTCTTT.

This clonotype was picked up many times. The J gene is TRBJ2-3, the V gene TRBV18; no clear D gene. The CDR3 has 13 residues. Looked up from germline, CDR1 is KGHSH and CDR2 is LQKENI. The germline V and J ends were trimmed by 4 bases and 0 bases, with 5 bases remaining between them. CDR3: CASSRPSTDTQYF. CDR3 DNA sequence: TGTGCCAGCTCACGACCTAGCACAGATACGCAGTATTTT.

This clonotype has a count of ten or more. The rearrangement uses TRBV7-6 and TRBJ1-3; TRBD1 is a possible D gene (5 bases). CDR1 and CDR2 (germline): SGHVS, FNYEAQ. V lost 3 bases, J lost 2 bases, and 8 bases lay in between. The CDR3 contains 14 residues. CDR3 DNA: TGTGCCAGCAGCTTGGGGGGAGCTGGAAACACCATATATTTT. Translating it yields CASSLGGAGNTIYF.

In its sample, this clonotype was seen a few times. The genes are TRBV11-3 and TRBJ2-3; D may correspond to TRBD1 or TRBD2 (5 bases each). CDR1 SGHNT and CDR2 YENEEA come from the germline V gene. The CDR3 runs 18 residues. V lost 0 bases and J lost 6, with 22 bases in between. The CDR3 DNA reads TGTGCCAGCAGCTTAGAATCCCAATCGGCAGGGACGTGGGATACGCAGTATTTT. This encodes CASSLESQSAGTWDTQYF.

This clonotype was seen only a few times. The CDR3: CASGQGLRAFF. CDR3 bases: TGTGCCAGTGGACAGGGATTAAGAGCTTTCTTT. The genes are TRBV6-1 and TRBJ1-1; 8 bases line up with TRBD1. The ends lost 9 bases at V and 10 bases at J; junction bases unmatched: 7. Germline values: CDR1 MNHNS, CDR2 SASEGT. The CDR3 consists of 11 residues.

This clonotype was recorded many times. The conserved final phenylalanine or tryptophan is absent from the CDR3, which likely points to a read error. It is unclear where the CDR3 begins or ends on the DNA, so no DNA is shown, and the CDR3 is as TCRdb lists it. The rearrangement uses TRBV20-1 and TRBJ2-5; TRBD1 is taken as the D call from the table, unchecked against the DNA. Germline assignment: CDR1 DFQATT and CDR2 SNEGSKA (reference sequence). The CDR3 has 10 amino acids, counting both end residues. CDR3 sequence: CSAIETGVAL.

This clonotype came up a few times. This rearrangement joins TRBV5-4 to TRBJ2-3; D possibly corresponds to TRBD2 (7 bases). The length of the CDR3 is 16 residues. Germline CDR1 and CDR2: SGHNT and YYREEE (reference sequence). V was clipped by 4 bases and J by 4 bases, with 19 bases between them. CDR3 sequence: CASSPGRGHRADTQYF. CDR3 DNA sequence: TGTGCCAGCAGCCCGGGGCGGGGGCACCGCGCAGATACGCAGTATTTT.

This clonotype was counted ten times or more. For the CDR3, the DNA is TGTGCCAGCAGCAACCATAGGGGGACAGATGATTTTGGCGCTTTCTTT. Translated: CASSNHRGTDDFGAFF. The chain recombines TRBV9 with TRBJ1-1, with 7 bases fitting TRBD1. The ends lost 4 bases at V and 11 bases at J; junction bases unmatched: 20. Germline V gene lookup returns CDR1 SGDLS and CDR2 YYNGEE. This CDR3 spans 16 amino acids.

This clonotype was seen at least ten times. J is TRBJ1-2 and V is TRBV11-1; D is ambiguous. In germline, CDR1 is SGHAT, CDR2 FQDESV (reference sequence). Trimming took off 2 bases at V and 2 bases at J, with 9 bases between the two ends. There are 14 residues in the CDR3. CDR3: CASSLTGRNYGYTF. CDR3 nucleotide sequence: TGTGCCAGCAGCTTAACCGGGAGGAACTATGGCTACACCTTC.

At least ten counts were recorded for this clonotype. CDR3 bases: TGTGCCAGCAGCTTGGGCGGGCTGCTAGCCAAAAACATTCAGTACTTC. Amino acids: CASSLGGLLAKNIQYF. The chain recombines TRBV5-4 with TRBJ2-4, with D perhaps matching TRBD2 (5 bases). Trimming stripped 0 bases from V and 0 bases from J, with 10 bases between. CDR3 length: 16 residues. The germline V gene has CDR1 SGHNT and CDR2 YYREEE (reference sequence).

This clonotype has ten or more counts. The rearrangement uses TRBV27 and TRBJ2-7; 7 bases map to TRBD1. Trimming took 5 bases from V and 3 from J; bases not matched to a gene: 4. The CDR3 totals 13 residues. The germline CDR1 and CDR2 sequences are MNHEY and SMNVEV (reference sequence). The CDR3 spells CASSPRTGYEQYF. CDR3 coding DNA: TGTGCCAGCAGTCCGAGGACAGGCTACGAGCAGTACTTC.

This clonotype was recorded a few times. The chain uses TRBV7-6 and TRBJ1-4, with D perhaps matching TRBD1 (5 bases). This CDR3 has 16 amino acids. V lost 3 bases, J lost 5 bases, and 16 bases lay in between. CDR1 and CDR2 from the germline V gene are SGHVS and FNYEAQ. The CDR3 region has the DNA TGTGCCAGCAGCTTTACAACGGTAGGGGCGAATGAAAAACTGTTTTTT. Translating it yields CASSFTTVGANEKLFF. The full variable domain, its missing parts supplied by reference TRBV7-6 and TRBJ1-4, is GAGVSQSPRYKVTKRGQDVALRCDPISGHVSLYWYRQALGQGPEFLTYFNYEAQQDKSGLPNDRFSAERPEGSISTLTIQRTEQRDSAMYRCASSFTTVGANEKLFFGSGTQLSVL.

By share, this clonotype counts as medium-sized. The V gene is TRBV12-3 or TRBV12-4, the J gene TRBJ2-1; TRBD2 matches at 7 bases. The CDR3 is 14 residues long. V gave up 6 bases and J gave up 8 bases; unmatched junction bases: 10. The CDR3 protein is CASSLGLVQDEQFF. The CDR3 DNA is TGTGCCAGCAGCCTCGGACTAGTCCAGGATGAGCAGTTCTTC.

Within the sample, this clonotype is medium-sized. The chain joins TRBV6-2 or TRBV6-3 to TRBJ1-1; the D gene is possibly TRBD1 (6 bases). The CDR3 loop spans 15 amino acids. With 2 bases removed from V and 4 bases from J, the gap between germline ends came to 14 bases. Germline CDR1 MNHEY, CDR2 SVGEGT. The CDR3 spells CASSYVDRLSTEAFF. The CDR3 DNA follows: TGTGCCAGCAGTTACGTCGACAGGCTATCCACTGAAGCTTTCTTT.

This clonotype appeared many times. The V and J genes are TRBV14 and TRBJ2-5; no clear D gene. Germline CDR1 reads SGHDN; CDR2 reads FVKESK. CDR3 size: 10 residues. Deletions cut 6 bases from V and 3 bases from J, with 2 bases between. The chain's CDR3 is CASREETQYF. CDR3 nucleotides: TGTGCCAGCAGGGAAGAGACCCAGTACTTC.

The table lists this clonotype with a few counts. This chain uses TRBV4-1 with TRBJ2-3; 8 bases align to TRBD2. Per the germline V gene, CDR1 is MGHRA and CDR2 is YSYEKL. The ends lost 0 bases at V and 12 bases at J; junction bases unmatched: 11. This CDR3 region has 15 residues. The CDR3 nucleotides read TGCGCCAGCAGCCAAGATGAGGCGGGGGGCCTCTCCCAGTATTTT. Amino acids: CASSQDEAGGLSQYF.